This TCR beta chain was captured by sequencing in a study of T cell changes during pregnancy in multiple sclerosis. The CDR3 is 15 residues long. With V trimmed by 3 bases and J by 7 bases, 5 bases remained unmatched. CDR1 and CDR2 from the germline V gene are SGDLS and YYNGEE. With respect to this clone: This sample also contains other DNA sequences that code for the same CDR3.

The table came from immunoSEQ multiplex PCR; TCRdb's copy has only in-frame clones and leaves some out. In the table there are 40,000 to 45,000 clones, roughly 91% of which are singletons. Sequenced here: CD8+ T cells from peripheral blood mononuclear cells, sampled after pregnancy. The clonotype was recovered from a female donor in good health, enrolled as a control in a pregnancy study. The chain has TRBV9 and TRBJ1-5; 12 bases are a match to TRBD1. CDR3 in DNA: TGTGCCAGCAGCGGGGGACAGGGGGCGAACCAGCCCCAGCATTTT. It yields the protein CASSGGQGANQPQHF.